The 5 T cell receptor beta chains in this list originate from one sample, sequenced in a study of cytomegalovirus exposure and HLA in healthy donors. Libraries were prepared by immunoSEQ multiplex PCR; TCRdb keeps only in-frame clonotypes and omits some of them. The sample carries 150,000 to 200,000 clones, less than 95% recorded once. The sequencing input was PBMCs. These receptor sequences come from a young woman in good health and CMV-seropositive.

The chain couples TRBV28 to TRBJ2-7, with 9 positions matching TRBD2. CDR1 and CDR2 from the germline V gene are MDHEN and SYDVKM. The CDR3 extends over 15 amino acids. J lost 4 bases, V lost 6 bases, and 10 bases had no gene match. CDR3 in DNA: TGTGCCAGCAGCTCCCAGATTAGCGGGAGATACGAGCAGTACTTC. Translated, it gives CASSSQISGRYEQYF.

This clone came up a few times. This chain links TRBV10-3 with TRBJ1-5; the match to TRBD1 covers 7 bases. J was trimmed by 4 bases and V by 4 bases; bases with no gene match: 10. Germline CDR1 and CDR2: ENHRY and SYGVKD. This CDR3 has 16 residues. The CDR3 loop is CAISGNDREVNQPQHF. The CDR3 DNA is TGTGCCATCAGTGGAAATGACAGGGAGGTGAATCAGCCCCAGCATTTT.

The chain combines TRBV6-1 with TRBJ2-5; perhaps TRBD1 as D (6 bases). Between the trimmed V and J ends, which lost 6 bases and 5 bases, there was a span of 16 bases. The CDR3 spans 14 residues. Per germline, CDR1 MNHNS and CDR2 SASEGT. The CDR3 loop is CASSGQTYGETQYF. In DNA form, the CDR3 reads TGTGCCAGCAGCGGACAGACCTACGGGGAGACCCAGTACTTC.

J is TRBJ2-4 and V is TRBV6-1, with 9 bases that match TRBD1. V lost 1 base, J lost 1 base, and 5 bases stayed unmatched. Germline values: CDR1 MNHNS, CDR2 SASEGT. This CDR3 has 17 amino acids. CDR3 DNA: TGTGCCAGCAGTGAAGGAGGGACAGGGTGGGCCAAAAACATTCAGTACTTC. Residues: CASSEGGTGWAKNIQYF.

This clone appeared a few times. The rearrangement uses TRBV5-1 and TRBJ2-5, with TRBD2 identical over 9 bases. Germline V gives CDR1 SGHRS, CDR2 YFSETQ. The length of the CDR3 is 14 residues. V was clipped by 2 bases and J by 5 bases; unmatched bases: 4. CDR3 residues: CASSFTSGLETQYF. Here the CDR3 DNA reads TGCGCCAGCAGCTTTACTAGCGGGCTCGAGACCCAGTACTTC.